This entry lists 22 T cell receptor beta chains sequenced from one sample in a study of blood T cell repertoires in COVID-19. Sequencing used immunoSEQ multiplex PCR; TCRdb keeps in-frame clones, though not all of them. The data contain 160,000 or so clones, 79% of them singletons. The sample comprised peripheral blood. These receptors originate from a woman aged 55-69 years with COVID-19, enrolled during active disease.

The V gene is TRBV7-6, the J gene TRBJ2-5; D not certain. CDR3 length: 13 residues. V lost 2 bases and J lost 5, with 9 bases in between. The germline V gene has CDR1 SGHVS and CDR2 FNYEAQ. CDR3 DNA: TGTGCCAGCAGCTTACGGTCTAGGGAGACCCAGTACTTC. This gives the protein CASSLRSRETQYF.

The genes are TRBV30 and TRBJ2-1; 13 bases are shared with TRBD2. After removal of 0 bases from V and 6 bases from J, the junction contained 2 bases not matched to a gene. CDR1 is GTSNPN and CDR2 is SVGIG in the germline V gene (reference sequence). The CDR3 length is 15 residues. The CDR3 DNA reads as TGTGCCTGGAGTGTTGGGACTAGCGGGATCAATGAGCAGTTCTTC. Protein: CAWSVGTSGINEQFF.

The chain carries TRBV28 and TRBJ2-7; 7 bases line up with TRBD2. The germline V gene has CDR1 MDHEN and CDR2 SYDVKM. The CDR3 loop spans 13 amino acids. V gave up 7 bases and J gave up 5 bases; unmatched junction bases: 8. This CDR3 is CASKGAGVDEQYV. CDR3 DNA sequence: TGTGCCAGCAAGGGCGCGGGGGTGGACGAGCAGTACGTC.

The chain couples TRBV18 to TRBJ1-3; D is possibly TRBD1 (5 bases). The V end lost 0 bases, the J end lost 0 bases, and 18 bases lay between the germline ends. Germline assignment: CDR1 KGHSH and CDR2 LQKENI. The CDR3 extends over 19 amino acids. This chain's CDR3 is CASSPPRLRQTSSGNTIYF. The CDR3, as DNA: TGTGCCAGCTCACCACCGCGATTAAGACAGACAAGCTCTGGAAACACCATATATTTT.

On this clone: The conserved phenylalanine or tryptophan is not found at the CDR3 terminus, so this likely reflects a read error. It is unclear where the CDR3 begins or ends on the DNA, so no DNA is shown, and the CDR3 is as TCRdb lists it. V and J are TRBV10-3 and TRBJ2-7; the D call TRBD2 from the table was never checked on the DNA. Germline V gene lookup returns CDR1 ENHRY and CDR2 SYGVKD. Inclusive of both ends, the CDR3 amounts to 12 amino acids. CDR3 region: CAISAGTSGGVP.

This clone was observed a handful of times. V and J are TRBV19 and TRBJ2-7, with TRBD1 as a possible D gene (6 bases). The ends were cut back, 3 bases at V and 2 bases at J, with 14 bases in the middle. There are 15 residues in the CDR3. The germline V gene has CDR1 LNHDA and CDR2 SQIVND (reference sequence). CDR3 sequence reads: CASSMGQGFPYEQYF. The CDR3 DNA follows: TGTGCCAGTAGTATGGGTCAGGGGTTCCCCTACGAGCAGTACTTC.

The chain couples TRBV7-8 to TRBJ2-2; D call uncertain. V shed 2 bases and J shed 4 bases, with 11 bases lying between them. Germline lookup yields CDR1 SGHVS and CDR2 FQNEAQ. CDR3 length: 15 residues. The CDR3 bases are TGTGCCAGCAGCTTAACGAGCCCGGGCACCGGGGAGCTGTTTTTT. This codes for CASSLTSPGTGELFF.

The chain uses TRBV28 and TRBJ1-2; 7 bases agree with TRBD1. The CDR3 runs to 12 residues. J was trimmed by 7 bases and V by 4 bases; bases with no gene match: 3. Germline V CDR1 and CDR2: MDHEN, SYDVKM. CDR3 loop: CASSSRTGGYTF. CDR3 nucleotides: TGTGCCAGCAGTTCCCGGACAGGTGGCTACACCTTC.

The chain recombines TRBV2 with TRBJ1-1; D is perhaps TRBD1 (5 bases). CDR1 and CDR2 from the germline V gene are SNHLY and FYNNEI. V was pared by 7 bases and J by 2 bases, with 17 bases between. This CDR3 region has 15 residues. The CDR3 sequence is CASTREDRTNTEAFF. The CDR3 DNA is TGTGCCAGCACCAGGGAGGACCGAACCAACACTGAAGCTTTCTTT.

This clone was seen only once. The rearrangement links TRBV11-2 to TRBJ2-1; 8 nucleotides line up with TRBD1. V shed 2 bases, J shed 2 bases, and the junction held 2 bases outside the gene matches. CDR1 is SGHAT, CDR2 FQNNGV, per germline. The CDR3 contains 15 residues. In DNA, the CDR3 is TGTGCCAGCAGCTTAAGGGACAGGACCTACAATGAGCAGTTCTTC. Translated, it gives CASSLRDRTYNEQFF.

This clone came up a few times. The V gene is TRBV7-9, the J gene TRBJ2-2; 9 nucleotides line up with TRBD2. The CDR3 is 12 residues long. V dropped 8 bases and J dropped 8; count of bases not matched to a gene: 3. Per germline, CDR1 SEHNR and CDR2 FQNEAQ (reference sequence). The CDR3 protein is CASQRGAGELFF. DNA for the CDR3: TGTGCCAGCCAGCGGGGGGCTGGGGAGCTGTTTTTT.

This chain connects TRBV14 to TRBJ1-1, with 7 bases matching TRBD1. CDR3 length: 15 amino acids. Germline V CDR1 and CDR2: SGHDN, FVKESK. The ends lost 2 bases at V and 6 bases at J; junction bases unmatched: 9. The CDR3 bases are TGTGCCAGCAGCCAAACTCAGGGCAGGGGGGCTGAAGCTTTCTTT. This gives the protein CASSQTQGRGAEAFF.

This rearrangement joins TRBV7-6 to TRBJ2-3; TRBD1 might be the D (6 bases). V lost 0 bases and J lost 4, with 17 bases in between. Germline V gives CDR1 SGHVS, CDR2 FNYEAQ. This CDR3 is built from 17 residues. CDR3 coding DNA: TGTGCCAGCAGCTTAGCCGACAGGCTCTCCGGGGCAGATACGCAGTATTTT. Translated: CASSLADRLSGADTQYF.

The V call is TRBV27, the J call TRBJ1-1; TRBD1 might be the D (5 bases). Germline V CDR1 and CDR2: MNHEY, SMNVEV (reference sequence). Trimming shortened V by 0 bases and J by 0 bases, and 11 bases separated the two germline ends. This CDR3 contains 16 residues. CDR3 amino acids: CASSLSSGTLNTEAFF. The CDR3 nucleotides read TGTGCCAGCAGTTTATCCTCCGGGACTTTGAACACTGAAGCTTTCTTT.

The chain is built from TRBV3-1 (or the pseudogene TRBV3-2) and TRBJ1-1; D is unclear. Per germline, CDR1 LGHDT and CDR2 YNNKEL (reference sequence). Trimming cost V 2 bases and J 1 base, with 11 bases left between them. This CDR3 comprises 15 residues. The CDR3 here is CASSQPHRQNTEAFF. Here the CDR3 DNA reads TGTGCCAGCAGCCAACCGCACCGACAGAACACTGAAGCTTTCTTT.

The V gene is TRBV5-1, the J gene TRBJ1-5, with D unclear. CDR3 length equals 15 residues. Trimming stripped 0 bases from V and 7 bases from J, with 14 bases between. Germline loops: CDR1 SGHRS, CDR2 YFSETQ. CDR3 protein: CASSLDAGQGQPQHF. The CDR3 region has the DNA TGCGCCAGCAGCTTGGATGCGGGCCAAGGGCAGCCCCAGCATTTT. The full variable domain, in which reference TRBV5-1 and TRBJ1-5 provide the parts outside the CDR3, is KAGVTQTPRYLIKTRGQQVTLSCSPISGHRSVSWYQQTPGQGLQFLFEYFSETQRNKGNFPGRFSGRQFSNSRSEMNVSTLELGDSALYLCASSLDAGQGQPQHFGDGTRLSIL.

The rearrangement links TRBV27 to TRBJ1-1, with D unclear. The germline V and J ends were trimmed by 0 bases and 7 bases, with 15 bases remaining between them. Germline V gives CDR1 MNHEY, CDR2 SMNVEV (reference sequence). The CDR3 runs 15 residues. The CDR3 nucleotides read TGTGCCAGCAGTTTATCTCAGGACGGGGTGAATGAAGCTTTCTTT. Encoded protein: CASSLSQDGVNEAFF.

The J gene is TRBJ2-5, the V gene TRBV10-3; 8 bases match TRBD2. The CDR3 sequence is 12 residues long. Germline-derived CDR1 and CDR2 are ENHRY and SYGVKD. V trimming: 11 bases; J trimming: 3 bases; junction bases outside the gene matches: 5. The CDR3 nucleotides read TGTGCCGGCGGGGGGCAAGAAGAGACCCAGTACTTC. Protein product: CAGGGQEETQYF.

The rearrangement links TRBV19 to TRBJ1-3; a possible D gene is TRBD1 (6 bases). This CDR3 has 16 residues. Between the trimmed V and J ends, which lost 4 bases and 2 bases, there was a span of 15 bases. The germline CDR1 and CDR2 sequences are LNHDA and SQIVND (reference sequence). For the CDR3, the DNA is TGTGCCAGTAGTAAGGACAGACCCGGGGCTGGAAACACCATATATTTT. Amino acids: CASSKDRPGAGNTIYF.

The chain combines TRBV15 with TRBJ2-5; 9 bases line up with TRBD2. The length of the CDR3 is 15 residues. CDR1 and CDR2 from the germline V gene are LNHNV and YYDKDF (reference sequence). The ends lost 5 bases at V and 5 bases at J; junction bases unmatched: 9. CDR3 nucleotide sequence: TGTGCCACCAGCCGCGGCGGGGGGGCAGGGGAGACCCAGTACTTC. It yields the protein CATSRGGGAGETQYF.

The chain joins TRBV7-6 to TRBJ1-4; perhaps TRBD1 as D (5 bases). This CDR3 is built from 15 residues. V was cut by 5 bases and J by 2 bases, with 12 bases left in between. The germline V gene has CDR1 SGHVS and CDR2 FNYEAQ. The chain's CDR3 is CASSPLGTTNEKLFF. CDR3 nucleotides: TGTGCCAGCAGCCCCCTCGGGACTACTAATGAAAAACTGTTTTTT.

There are a few counts of this clone. This rearrangement joins TRBV24-1 to TRBJ2-2, with TRBD1 matching over 8 bases. In germline, CDR1 is KGHDR, CDR2 SFDVKD. This CDR3 region has 16 residues. J lost 3 bases, V lost 7 bases, and 9 bases had no gene match. The CDR3 region is CATSRTGTRYTGELFF. The CDR3 DNA reads as TGTGCCACCAGCCGGACAGGGACTCGATACACCGGGGAGCTGTTTTTT.